What follows describes a single T cell receptor (beta chain). Its antigen is not identified. The same CDR3 can be traced to other DNA sequences in this sample. Terminally differentiated effector memory CD45RA+ cells were left out of the naive CD8 fraction, which was CD45RO-negative and positively selected for CCR7. The data stem from a study of shared clonotypes between healthy human individuals. Study results and caveats: Among non-shared clonotypes, generation probabilities were lower than among those shared by all four donors.

Deep level was the assay's run setting. The authors distributed each subset's genomic DNA evenly over several immunoSEQ plates. Assay used: immunoSEQ multiplex PCR; TCRdb lists only in-frame clones, some missing. The data show approximately 2,000,000 clones, just over 90% seen once. Trimming shortened V by 0 bases and J by 0 bases, and 8 bases separated the two germline ends. The CDR3 covers 15 residues. CDR1 is SGHDT and CDR2 is YYEEEE in the germline V gene. This clonotype originated in a man in his late teens or twenties in good health. Some clones in this sample may be carry-over from other donors' samples. The V call is TRBV5-6, the J call TRBJ2-3; TRBD1 is a possible D gene (5 bases). The sample consisted of naive CD8+ T cells from PBMCs. CDR3 residues: CASSLGGGSTDTQYF. In DNA form, the CDR3 reads TGTGCCAGCAGCTTGGGGGGCGGTAGCACAGATACGCAGTATTTT. The full variable domain, in which reference TRBV5-6 and TRBJ2-3 provide the parts outside the CDR3, is DAGVTQSPTHLIKTRGQQVTLRCSPKSGHDTVSWYQQALGQGPQFIFQYYEEEERQRGNFPDRFSGHQFPNYSSELNVNALLLGDSALYLCASSLGGGSTDTQYFGPGTRLTVL.